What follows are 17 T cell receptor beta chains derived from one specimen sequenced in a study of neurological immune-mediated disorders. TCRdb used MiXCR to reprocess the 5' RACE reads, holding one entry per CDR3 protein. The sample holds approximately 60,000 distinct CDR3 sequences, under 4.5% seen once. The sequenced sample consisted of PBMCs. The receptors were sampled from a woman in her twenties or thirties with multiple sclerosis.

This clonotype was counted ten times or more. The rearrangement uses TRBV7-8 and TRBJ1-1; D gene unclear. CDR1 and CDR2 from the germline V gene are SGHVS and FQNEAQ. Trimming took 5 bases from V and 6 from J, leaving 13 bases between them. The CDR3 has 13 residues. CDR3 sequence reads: CASSLGPSAEAFF. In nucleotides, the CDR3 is TGTGCCAGCAGCCTCGGACCGTCGGCTGAAGCTTTCTTT.

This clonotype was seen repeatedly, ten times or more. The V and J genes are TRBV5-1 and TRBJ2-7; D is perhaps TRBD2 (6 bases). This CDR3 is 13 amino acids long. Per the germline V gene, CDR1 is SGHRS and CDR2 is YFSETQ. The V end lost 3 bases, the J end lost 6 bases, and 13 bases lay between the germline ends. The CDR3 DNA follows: TGCGCCAGCAGCTCTCCGGGACTGGGCGAGCAGTACTTC. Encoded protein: CASSSPGLGEQYF.

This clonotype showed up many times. The CDR3 reads CASSPPVGASTDTQYF. The CDR3 DNA sequence: TGTGCCAGCAGCCCTCCTGTTGGGGCGAGCACAGATACGCAGTATTTT. The chain has TRBV28 and TRBJ2-3; D may be TRBD1 (5 bases). CDR1 MDHEN and CDR2 SYDVKM come from the germline V gene. The CDR3 has 16 amino acids. With 6 bases removed from V and 0 bases from J, the gap between germline ends came to 16 bases.

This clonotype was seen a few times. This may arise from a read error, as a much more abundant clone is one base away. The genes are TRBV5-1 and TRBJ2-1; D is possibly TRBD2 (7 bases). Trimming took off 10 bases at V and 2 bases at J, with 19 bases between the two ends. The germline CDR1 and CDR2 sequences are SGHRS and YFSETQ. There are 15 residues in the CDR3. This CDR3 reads CAGSEGGTTYNEQFF. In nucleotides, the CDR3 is TGCGCCGGGTCTGAGGGGGGGACGACCTACAATGAGCAGTTCTTC.

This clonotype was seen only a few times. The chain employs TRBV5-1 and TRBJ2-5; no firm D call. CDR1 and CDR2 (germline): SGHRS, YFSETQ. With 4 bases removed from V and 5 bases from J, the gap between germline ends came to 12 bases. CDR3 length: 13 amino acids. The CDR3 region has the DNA TGCGCCAGCAGCGAGGCCCCTACCGAGACCCAGTACTTC. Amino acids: CASSEAPTETQYF.

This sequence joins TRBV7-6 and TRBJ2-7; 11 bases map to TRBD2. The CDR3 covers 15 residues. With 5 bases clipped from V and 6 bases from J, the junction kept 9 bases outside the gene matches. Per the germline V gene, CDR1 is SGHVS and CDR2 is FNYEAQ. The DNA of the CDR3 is TGTGCCAGCAGCCCATTAGCGGGAGGGCCTATCGAGCAGTACTTC. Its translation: CASSPLAGGPIEQYF.

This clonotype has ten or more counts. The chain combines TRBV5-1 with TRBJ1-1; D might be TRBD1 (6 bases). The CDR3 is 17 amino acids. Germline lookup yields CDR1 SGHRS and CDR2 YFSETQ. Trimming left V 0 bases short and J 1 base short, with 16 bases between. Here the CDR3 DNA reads TGCGCCAGCAGCTTGGCGGGGAGGGGGGGAGCGAACACTGAAGCTTTCTTT. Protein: CASSLAGRGGANTEAFF.

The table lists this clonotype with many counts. CDR3 sequence: CASSPGPSYNEQFF. CDR3 coding DNA: TGTGCCAGCAGCCCAGGGCCCTCCTACAATGAGCAGTTCTTC. The chain uses TRBV7-2 and TRBJ2-1; possibly TRBD1 for D (5 bases). Germline V gives CDR1 SGHTA, CDR2 FQGNSA. Trimming took 5 bases from V and 0 from J, leaving 8 bases between them. The CDR3 is 14 amino acids.

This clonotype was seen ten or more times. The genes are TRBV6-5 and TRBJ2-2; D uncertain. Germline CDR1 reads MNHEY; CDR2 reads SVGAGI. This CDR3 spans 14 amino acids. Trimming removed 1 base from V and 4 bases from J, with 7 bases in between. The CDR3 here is CASSYWGSTGELFF. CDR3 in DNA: TGTGCCAGCAGTTACTGGGGAAGCACCGGGGAGCTGTTTTTT.

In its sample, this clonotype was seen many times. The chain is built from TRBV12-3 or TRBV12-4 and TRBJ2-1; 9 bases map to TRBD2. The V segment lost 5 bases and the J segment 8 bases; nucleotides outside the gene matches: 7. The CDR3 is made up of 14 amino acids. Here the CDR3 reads CASSQGLALHEQFF. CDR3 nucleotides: TGTGCCAGCAGTCAGGGACTAGCACTCCATGAGCAGTTCTTC.

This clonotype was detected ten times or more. CDR3 residues: CASRASGSLYNEQFF. DNA for the CDR3: TGTGCCAGCAGGGCTAGCGGGAGTCTTTACAATGAGCAGTTCTTC. J is TRBJ2-1 and V is TRBV2, with 10 positions matching TRBD2. This CDR3 spans 15 amino acids. The germline V gene has CDR1 SNHLY and CDR2 FYNNEI. J lost 4 bases, V lost 6 bases, and 6 bases had no gene match.

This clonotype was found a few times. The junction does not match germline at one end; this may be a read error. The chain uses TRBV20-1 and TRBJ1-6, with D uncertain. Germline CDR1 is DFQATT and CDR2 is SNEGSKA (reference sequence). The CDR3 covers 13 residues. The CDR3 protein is CSARVGYNSPLNF. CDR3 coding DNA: TGCAGTGCTAGAGTCGGGTATAATTCACCCCTCAACTTT.

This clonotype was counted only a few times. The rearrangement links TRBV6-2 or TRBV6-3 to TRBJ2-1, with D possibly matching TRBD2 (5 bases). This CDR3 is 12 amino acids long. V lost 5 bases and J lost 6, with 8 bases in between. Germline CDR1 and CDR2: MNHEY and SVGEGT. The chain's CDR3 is CASSERVNEQFF. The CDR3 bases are TGTGCCAGCAGTGAGAGGGTCAATGAGCAGTTCTTC.

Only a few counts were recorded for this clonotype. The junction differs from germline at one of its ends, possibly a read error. Here the CDR3 reads CATREGSNQPQNF. In nucleotides, the CDR3 is TGTGCCACCAGGGAGGGGAGCAATCAGCCCCAGAATTTT. V gene TRBV27 combines with J gene TRBJ1-5, with a possible D match to TRBD1 (5 bases). Germline V gives CDR1 MNHEY, CDR2 SMNVEV (reference sequence). There are 13 residues in the CDR3.

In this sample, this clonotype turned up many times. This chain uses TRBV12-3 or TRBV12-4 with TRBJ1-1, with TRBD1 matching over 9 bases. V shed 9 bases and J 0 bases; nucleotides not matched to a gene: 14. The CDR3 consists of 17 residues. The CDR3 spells CASGDAGQGLMNTEAFF. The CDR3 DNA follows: TGTGCCAGTGGGGATGCGGGACAGGGCCTAATGAACACTGAAGCTTTCTTT.

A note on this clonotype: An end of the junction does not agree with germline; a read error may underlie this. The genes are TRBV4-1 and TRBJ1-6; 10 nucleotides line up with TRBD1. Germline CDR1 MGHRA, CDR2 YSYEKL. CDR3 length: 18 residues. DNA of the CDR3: TGCGCCAGCAGTCCGGGACAGGGGCCGCGGGTAGGAAGTTCACCCCTCAACTTT. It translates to CASSPGQGPRVGSSPLNF.

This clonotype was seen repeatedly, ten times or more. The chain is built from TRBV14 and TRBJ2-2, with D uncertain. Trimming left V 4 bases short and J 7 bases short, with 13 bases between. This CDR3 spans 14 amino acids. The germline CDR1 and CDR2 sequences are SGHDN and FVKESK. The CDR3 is CASSLKAAHGELFF. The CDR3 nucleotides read TGTGCCAGCAGCCTTAAGGCGGCCCACGGGGAGCTGTTTTTT.